A single sample gave rise to the 29 T cell receptor beta chains below, sequenced in a study of blood T cell repertoires in COVID-19. The assay was immunoSEQ multiplex PCR, and TCRdb's table has in-frame clones only and misses some. This sample has about 15,000 clones, with approximately 88% found just once. The sequencing sample was made of peripheral blood. These TCRs come from a human donor with active COVID-19. The donor label of this sample is uncertain.

The V call is TRBV4-3, the J call TRBJ2-2, with no clear D. This CDR3 has 15 amino acids. Looked up from germline, CDR1 is LGHNA and CDR2 is YSLEER. Between the trimmed V and J ends, which lost 4 bases and 6 bases, there was a span of 15 bases. DNA of the CDR3: TGCGCCAGCAGCCCCAGAGGATGGCCGGCCGGGGAGCTGTTTTTT. Translation: CASSPRGWPAGELFF.

The J gene is TRBJ2-3, the V gene TRBV2; TRBD2 aligns across 8 bases. After removal of 8 bases from V and 9 bases from J, the junction contained 4 bases not matched to a gene. The CDR3 runs to 11 residues. Looked up from germline, CDR1 is SNHLY and CDR2 is FYNNEI. CDR3 sequence reads: CASGTGGTQYF. The CDR3 DNA reads TGTGCCAGCGGTACGGGGGGGACGCAGTATTTT.

V usage is TRBV24-1 and J usage is TRBJ1-2; the match to TRBD1 covers 9 bases. The CDR3 has 13 residues. The germline V gene encodes CDR1 KGHDR and CDR2 SFDVKD. Trimming at V came to 3 bases and at J to 8 bases, leaving 3 bases not matched to a gene. The CDR3 sequence is CATSDGQGYGYTF. CDR3 in DNA: TGTGCCACCAGTGATGGACAGGGGTACGGCTACACCTTC.

The rearrangement links TRBV5-1 to TRBJ2-1; D remains unclear. Trimming took off 0 bases at V and 7 bases at J, with 5 bases between the two ends. The CDR3 runs 12 residues. Germline V gives CDR1 SGHRS, CDR2 YFSETQ. The CDR3 coding sequence is TGCGCCAGCAGCTTGGTCCAGAATGAGCAGTTCTTC. It is translated as CASSLVQNEQFF.

This clone appeared a single time. The chain links TRBV9 to TRBJ2-5; 8 bases map to TRBD2. The CDR3 runs to 13 residues. In germline, CDR1 is SGDLS, CDR2 YYNGEE. The junction had 9 bases not matched to a gene; V was cut back by 5 bases and J by 9 bases. The CDR3: CASSGRSGTAQYF. The CDR3 DNA reads TGTGCCAGCAGTGGCCGTAGCGGGACGGCCCAGTACTTC. The variable domain in full, completed from reference TRBV9 and TRBJ2-5, reads DSGVTQTPKHLITATGQRVTLRCSPRSGDLSVYWYQQSLDQGLQFLIQYYNGEERAKGNILERFSAQQFPDLHSELNLSSLELGDSALYFCASSGRSGTAQYFGPGTRLLVL.

V and J are TRBV29-1 and TRBJ2-2; 8 bases are a match to TRBD1. Germline CDR1 reads SQVTM; CDR2 reads ANQGSEA. V trimming: 1 base; J trimming: 1 base; junction bases outside the gene matches: 5. The CDR3 extends over 16 amino acids. CDR3 protein: CSVEGRTGKNTGELFF. As DNA, the CDR3 is TGCAGCGTTGAAGGAAGGACAGGGAAGAACACCGGGGAGCTGTTTTTT.

The V gene is TRBV6-2 or TRBV6-3, the J gene TRBJ2-1, with D perhaps matching TRBD1 (6 bases). The CDR3 is 14 residues long. Germline-derived CDR1 and CDR2 are MNHEY and SVGEGT. V dropped 3 bases and J dropped 4 bases, with 10 bases sitting between them. CDR3 coding DNA: TGTGCCAGCAGTTATGGGGGCGAGTACAATGAGCAGTTCTTC. Its protein product is CASSYGGEYNEQFF.

This clone showed up just a few times. The rearrangement joins TRBV5-4 to TRBJ1-6, with 9 bases matching TRBD1. CDR3 size: 15 residues. V lost 4 bases to trimming and J lost 6 bases; unmatched junction nucleotides: 5. In germline, CDR1 is SGHNT, CDR2 YYREEE (reference sequence). The chain's CDR3 is CASSGDRVGNSPLHF. Here the CDR3 DNA reads TGTGCCAGCAGCGGGGACAGGGTTGGTAATTCACCCCTCCACTTT.

This sequence joins TRBV18 and TRBJ2-2, with D tentatively TRBD2 (5 bases). Germline values: CDR1 KGHSH, CDR2 LQKENI. There are 16 residues in the CDR3. Trimming left V 2 bases short and J 2 bases short, with 12 bases between. The CDR3 protein is CASSPYSAANTGELFF. DNA of the CDR3: TGTGCCAGCTCACCATACTCAGCGGCAAACACCGGGGAGCTGTTTTTT.

The gene calls are TRBV28 and TRBJ2-7, with unresolved D. The V end was cut by 4 bases, the J end by 11 bases, with 12 bases between. The CDR3 is 11 amino acids. CDR1 and CDR2 from the germline V gene are MDHEN and SYDVKM. CDR3 sequence reads: CASSSTYAEYF. Here the CDR3 DNA reads TGTGCCAGCAGTTCAACCTACGCGGAGTACTTC.

The chain uses TRBV15 and TRBJ2-7, with D perhaps matching TRBD1 (6 bases). Germline V gene lookup returns CDR1 LNHNV and CDR2 YYDKDF (reference sequence). This CDR3 contains 14 residues. The germline V and J ends were trimmed by 4 bases and 1 base, with 11 bases remaining between them. The CDR3 sequence is CATSIGQPSYEQYF. CDR3 sequence (DNA): TGTGCCACCAGCATAGGACAGCCTTCCTACGAGCAGTACTTC.

J is TRBJ2-7 and V is TRBV5-6, with unresolved D. The V gene's germline CDR1 is SGHDT and CDR2 YYEEEE. The CDR3 runs 11 residues. V dropped 3 bases and J dropped 4 bases, with 5 bases sitting between them. CDR3 in DNA: TGTGCCAGCAGCTCCAAATACGAGCAGTACTTC. Its protein product is CASSSKYEQYF.

The chain employs TRBV3-1 (or the pseudogene TRBV3-2) and TRBJ1-5, with D perhaps TRBD1 (6 bases). V lost 0 bases, J lost 3 bases, and 12 bases lay in between. Germline CDR1 LGHDT, CDR2 YNNKEL (reference sequence). CDR3 length: 16 amino acids. This chain's CDR3 is CASSQEVGADNQPQHF. CDR3 DNA: TGTGCCAGCAGCCAAGAAGTGGGGGCCGACAATCAGCCCCAGCATTTT.

The rearrangement joins TRBV18 to TRBJ1-2, with D unresolved. This CDR3 has 16 residues. Germline CDR1 reads KGHSH; CDR2 reads LQKENI. Deletions cut 2 bases from V and 2 bases from J, with 15 bases between. CDR3 sequence (DNA): TGTGCCAGCTCACCAGAGACTCGAAAAACCAACTATGGCTACACCTTC. Protein product: CASSPETRKTNYGYTF. Supplemented by reference TRBV18 and TRBJ1-2, the full variable domain reads NAGVMQNPRHLVRRRGQEARLRCSPMKGHSHVYWYRQLPEEGLKFMVYLQKENIIDESGMPKERFSAEFPKEGPSILRIQQVVRGDSAAYFCASSPETRKTNYGYTFGSGTRLTVV.

The genes are TRBV28 and TRBJ2-7; 12 bases are a match to TRBD2. The germline V gene has CDR1 MDHEN and CDR2 SYDVKM. V was clipped by 9 bases and J by 7 bases; unmatched bases: 16. The CDR3 loop spans 16 amino acids. CDR3 sequence: CASLRDSLLAGGEQYF. The DNA for the CDR3 is TGTGCCAGTCTACGAGACTCCCTACTAGCGGGAGGAGAGCAGTACTTC. The whole variable domain, filled in from reference TRBV28 and TRBJ2-7, reads DVKVTQSSRYLVKRTGEKVFLECVQDMDHENMFWYRQDPGLGLRLIYFSYDVKMKEKGDIPEGYSVSREKKERFSLILESASTNQTSMYLCASLRDSLLAGGEQYFGPGTRLTVT.

This clone has more than one count but fewer than ten. The chain is built from TRBV6-1 and TRBJ2-5, with 10 bases aligning to TRBD2. The germline V gene encodes CDR1 MNHNS and CDR2 SASEGT. With V trimmed by 1 base and J by 5 bases, 4 bases remained unmatched. This CDR3 comprises 15 residues. In DNA, the CDR3 is TGTGCCAGCAGTGAAGTCAGCGGGGGGGCGGAGACCCAGTACTTC. Translated, it gives CASSEVSGGAETQYF.

The rearrangement joins TRBV5-1 to TRBJ2-7; D is perhaps TRBD2 (8 bases). V was pared by 4 bases and J by 3 bases, with 20 bases between. This CDR3 contains 16 residues. CDR1 SGHRS and CDR2 YFSETQ come from the germline V gene. CDR3 sequence (DNA): TGCGCCAGCAGCCCCGGGGGGGGACAGCCGCTCTACGAGCAGTACTTC. It is translated as CASSPGGGQPLYEQYF.

This chain joins TRBV7-9 and TRBJ1-1; D gene uncertain. Per germline, CDR1 SEHNR and CDR2 FQNEAQ (reference sequence). V was trimmed by 4 bases and J by 12 bases, leaving 18 bases between them. The CDR3 has 13 residues. CDR3 protein: CASSSPPPIPPFF. The CDR3 DNA is TGTGCCAGCAGCTCGCCGCCGCCTATTCCCCCTTTCTTT.

This clone was detected a few times. This chain uses TRBV5-6 with TRBJ2-7, with unresolved D. This CDR3 spans 16 amino acids. Trimming cost V 4 bases and J 4 bases, with 21 bases left between them. Germline V gives CDR1 SGHDT, CDR2 YYEEEE. The chain's CDR3 is CASSPKQNPYLYEQYF. Written as DNA, the CDR3 is TGTGCCAGCAGCCCGAAACAGAATCCTTACTTATACGAGCAGTACTTC. The full variable domain, rest sourced from reference TRBV5-6 and TRBJ2-7, is DAGVTQSPTHLIKTRGQQVTLRCSPKSGHDTVSWYQQALGQGPQFIFQYYEEEERQRGNFPDRFSGHQFPNYSSELNVNALLLGDSALYLCASSPKQNPYLYEQYFGPGTRLTVT.

The V call is TRBV28, the J call TRBJ1-4; D is perhaps TRBD1 (6 bases). Between the trimmed V and J ends, which lost 7 bases and 5 bases, there was a span of 14 bases. The CDR3 consists of 14 residues. Germline V lookup: CDR1 MDHEN, CDR2 SYDVKM. The CDR3 here is CASTSQGWNEKLFF. CDR3 in DNA: TGTGCCAGCACATCCCAGGGGTGGAATGAAAAACTGTTTTTT. The complete variable domain, with remaining parts taken from reference TRBV28 and TRBJ1-4, reads DVKVTQSSRYLVKRTGEKVFLECVQDMDHENMFWYRQDPGLGLRLIYFSYDVKMKEKGDIPEGYSVSREKKERFSLILESASTNQTSMYLCASTSQGWNEKLFFGSGTQLSVL.

V usage is TRBV5-4 and J usage is TRBJ1-3; D is uncertain. This CDR3 is 13 amino acids long. Looked up from germline, CDR1 is SGHNT and CDR2 is YYREEE (reference sequence). The germline V and J ends were trimmed by 0 bases and 3 bases, with 4 bases remaining between them. The CDR3 loop is CASSLGDGNTIYF. CDR3 DNA: TGTGCCAGCAGCTTGGGAGATGGAAACACCATATATTTT.

CDR3 loop: CASSSDRGLKLFF. CDR3 nucleotide sequence: TGTGCCAGCAGCTCGGACAGGGGGCTCAAACTGTTTTTT. The gene calls are TRBV7-9 and TRBJ1-4, with 11 nucleotides matching TRBD1. Germline CDR1 is SEHNR and CDR2 is FQNEAQ (reference sequence). V dropped 4 bases and J dropped 11; count of bases not matched to a gene: 3. This CDR3 comprises 13 residues.

V and J are TRBV6-5 and TRBJ1-2; 11 nucleotides line up with TRBD1. Germline-derived CDR1 and CDR2 are MNHEY and SVGAGI. CDR3 size: 15 residues. V lost 5 bases, J lost 5 bases, and 7 bases stayed unmatched. The CDR3 sequence: CASSQKGQGAYGYTF. DNA of the CDR3: TGTGCCAGCAGTCAGAAAGGACAGGGGGCATATGGCTACACCTTC.

The V and J genes are TRBV7-2 and TRBJ2-2; TRBD2 matches at 11 bases. The germline CDR1 and CDR2 sequences are SGHTA and FQGNSA. This CDR3 has 15 amino acids. The junction had 4 bases not matched to a gene; V was cut back by 3 bases and J by 7 bases. The CDR3 DNA reads as TGTGCCAGCAGCTTGGGACTAGCGGCCTACGGGGAGCTGTTTTTT. Translation: CASSLGLAAYGELFF. Based on the CDR3 plus reference TRBV7-2 and TRBJ2-2, the full variable domain is GAGVSQSPSNKVTEKGKDVELRCDPISGHTALYWYRQSLGQGLEFLIYFQGNSAPDKSGLPSDRFSAERTGGSVSTLTIQRTQQEDSAVYLCASSLGLAAYGELFFGEGSRLTVL.

The J gene is TRBJ2-7, the V gene TRBV6-1; tentatively, D is TRBD1 (6 bases). The germline V gene encodes CDR1 MNHNS and CDR2 SASEGT. V dropped 6 bases and J dropped 2 bases, with 17 bases sitting between them. The CDR3 has 15 residues. This CDR3 is CASSFTGTTTYEQYF. CDR3 DNA: TGTGCCAGCAGCTTTACAGGGACCACTACCTACGAGCAGTACTTC.

The V call is TRBV24-1, the J call TRBJ2-3, with D possibly TRBD1 on 5 matching bases. CDR3 size: 14 residues. CDR1 and CDR2 (germline): KGHDR, SFDVKD. Between the trimmed V and J ends, which lost 5 bases and 3 bases, there was a span of 11 bases. CDR3 loop: CATSGQQGTDTQYF. CDR3 sequence (DNA): TGTGCCACCAGTGGACAGCAAGGGACAGATACGCAGTATTTT.

CDR3: CASSFRDSDVNQPQHF. The CDR3 nucleotides are TGTGCCAGTAGTTTCCGGGACTCGGATGTCAATCAGCCCCAGCATTTT. The gene calls are TRBV19 and TRBJ1-5; a weak D match, TRBD1 (5 bases). Trimming stripped 5 bases from V and 3 bases from J, with 17 bases between. From germline, CDR1 is LNHDA and CDR2 SQIVND (reference sequence). The CDR3 length is 16 residues.

The count of this clone is one. The V and J genes are TRBV28 and TRBJ1-2; TRBD1 agrees at 12 bases. This CDR3 is 14 amino acids long. Germline CDR1 MDHEN, CDR2 SYDVKM. V trimming: 4 bases; J trimming: 8 bases; junction bases outside the gene matches: 5. Here the CDR3 reads CASSSGQGAQGYTF. The CDR3 nucleotides are TGTGCCAGCAGTTCGGGACAGGGGGCTCAGGGCTACACCTTC.

This clone was observed a handful of times. The V call is TRBV9, the J call TRBJ2-1; D is perhaps TRBD2 (6 bases). The CDR3 is 15 residues long. V dropped 0 bases and J dropped 3 bases, with 10 bases sitting between them. The V gene's germline CDR1 is SGDLS and CDR2 YYNGEE. For the CDR3, the DNA is TGTGCCAGCAGCGTAGCGGGAGATTACTACAATGAGCAGTTCTTC. This gives the protein CASSVAGDYYNEQFF. Full variable domain (remainder filled in from reference TRBV9 and TRBJ2-1): DSGVTQTPKHLITATGQRVTLRCSPRSGDLSVYWYQQSLDQGLQFLIQYYNGEERAKGNILERFSAQQFPDLHSELNLSSLELGDSALYFCASSVAGDYYNEQFFGPGTRLTVL.